Listed below are T cell receptor beta chains from one sample, sequenced in a study of PD-1 blockade in classical Hodgkin lymphoma. Libraries were prepared by immunoSEQ multiplex PCR; TCRdb keeps only in-frame clonotypes and omits some of them. The sample lists under 30,000 clones, roughly four fifths seen once, with approximately 6.2% in the top ten. The source was peripheral blood mononuclear cells (PBMCs), collected before the fourth cycle of nivolumab. Every receptor here comes from a human donor with classical Hodgkin lymphoma. The CDR3 runs from the conserved cysteine through the conserved F or W. Fields, in order: V gene, J gene, CDR3 protein.

TRBV7-9	TRBJ2-6	CASTVTGKAGANVLTF
TRBV29-1	TRBJ2-5	CSVEDSGREETQYF
TRBV6-5	TRBJ2-7	CASARRDSGYEQYF
TRBV7-2	TRBJ1-4	CASSKQGGGNEKLFF
TRBV4-2	TRBJ1-5	CASSQEGTERQPQHF
TRBV27	TRBJ2-1	CASNPLPGLAATGGQFF
TRBV5-6	TRBJ2-7	CASSFGNRGEQYF
TRBV11-2	TRBJ2-7	CASSLDSSYEQYF
TRBV27	TRBJ2-3	CASSFRGSKDTQYF
TRBV4-1	TRBJ2-2	CASRPVQGLKTGELFF
TRBV10-2	TRBJ1-2	CASSDRTANYGYTF
TRBV4-3	TRBJ1-1	CASSQDLASGAFF
TRBV30	TRBJ2-5	CAWSDGGAETQYF
TRBV12-5	TRBJ1-1	CASGYTQNTEAFF
TRBV11-2	TRBJ1-2	CASSLGPQGYGYTF
TRBV7-2	TRBJ2-7	CASSRTSGASSYEQYF
TRBV5-4	TRBJ2-3	CASSELGVTDTQYF
TRBV4-2	TRBJ2-2	CASSQDWAGTGELFF
TRBV6-5	TRBJ2-7	CASSSGFLASYEQYF
TRBV5-1	TRBJ2-7	CASSTDGLSEQYF
TRBV30	TRBJ2-7	CAWSINEQYF
TRBV30	TRBJ1-3	CAWSPGSGNTIYF
TRBV13	TRBJ1-5	CASSLAGVGQPQHF
TRBV7-9	TRBJ2-2	CASSDSSGRAFWELFF
TRBV5-1	TRBJ1-4	CASSPEPFNEKLFF
TRBV19	TRBJ1-6	CASSPRGMDSPLHF
TRBV7-2	TRBJ2-7	CASSRAPYEQYF
TRBV19	TRBJ1-2	CASSIVRQGNYGYTF
TRBV4-1	TRBJ2-5	CASSPYGGGLQETQYF
TRBV19	TRBJ1-1	CASSPRTSSRNTEAFF
TRBV10-2	TRBJ2-1	CASSERNEQFF
TRBV11-2	TRBJ2-5	CASSLVRISLETQYF
TRBV28	TRBJ2-1	CASSLVGGGTYNEQFF
TRBV6-4	TRBJ2-2	CASSGLAGNTGELFF
TRBV7-7	TRBJ1-5	CASSSRTTQGWGNQPQHF
TRBV5-5	TRBJ2-3	CASSPNSGQGARVTDTQYF
TRBV7-9	TRBJ2-2	CASSQLAGVVGELFF
TRBV19	TRBJ1-6	CASRVSSYNSPLHF
TRBV7-3	TRBJ2-5	CASSPTGGLGETQYF
TRBV2	TRBJ2-3	CASIPGTGGTDTQYF
TRBV2	TRBJ1-1	CANFKRQGSSTEAFF
TRBV7-2	TRBJ1-1	CASSLDSWAEAFF
TRBV2	TRBJ1-5	CASRGTGFFNQPQHF
TRBV10-1	TRBJ1-2	CASSEGQDGYTF
TRBV7-2	TRBJ2-7	CASSLGGRLYEQYF
TRBV6-6	TRBJ1-4	CASSYSRGYYEKLFF
TRBV15	TRBJ1-6	CATSREQGRSPLHF
TRBV9	TRBJ2-1	CASSDPGWTAGSPYNEQFF
TRBV6-5	TRBJ1-4	CASSYTVSNEKLFF
TRBV4-3	TRBJ2-7	CASSRLAGAEYEQYF
TRBV14	TRBJ1-5	CASSQAGGPNQPQHF
TRBV20-1	TRBJ1-1	CSAYLRTEAFF
TRBV21-1	TRBJ2-5	CASSKVRQGRLEETQYF
TRBV4-1	TRBJ2-3	CASSLGGRRDTQYF
TRBV6-5	TRBJ2-7	CASSYGDEQYF
TRBV6-5	TRBJ2-7	CASSYSSSGSYEQYF
TRBV28	TRBJ2-3	CASSAPGTGHTDTQYF
TRBV9	TRBJ2-2	CASSVGRTSGVGELFF
TRBV7-8	TRBJ2-1	CASSLSGGTYNEQFF
TRBV12-5	TRBJ1-3	CASGGGGQTISGNTIYF